Given below is one T cell receptor beta chain in context. This clone showed up just a few times. Its antigen target is currently unknown. No quality values exist for individual bases; no much larger clone is one base distant. Via the germline V gene (reference sequence), CDR1 is MNHEY and CDR2 SMNVEV. The CDR3 holds 15 amino acids from the cysteine to the phenylalanine. The entry retains the CDR3 DNA only, 45 bases that are in frame from base 1. The data are from a study of cytomegalovirus exposure and HLA in healthy donors (dated by TCRdb to the late 2010s). The study in broad terms: According to an earlier analysis of 587 of the donors, about 179 million T cells yielded some 110 million unique TCR beta sequences and approximately 300 Gb of sequence data. Typing coverage varied by locus: roughly 629-630 donors for A, B, C, DRB1 and DQB1; approximately 560 for DQA1; about 590 for DPA1; roughly 450 for DPB1. A later genetic analysis took genome-wide SNP genotypes for about 55% of the 666 donors and used that subset as a discovery cohort. Donor age, sex, ethnicity and CMV serostatus were compiled together with the repertoire data. An earlier analysis of several hundred of the donors applied high-throughput TCR beta sequencing to assess whether each TCR beta V gene segment acted as functional or pseudogenic. Of the 350 to 450 genotyped donors, over 70% fell in the genetic ancestry cluster associated with self-reported Caucasian donors. Several DR-DQ haplotypes were handled as single units for association and clustering because linkage in the cohort was strong. In addition to the first cohort of about 650 subjects, a separate validation cohort of 130 or so different subjects was used. To predict cytomegalovirus infection status, the study combined high-throughput TCR immunosequencing, statistical association of individual TCRs with disease status, and machine learning. A later analysis re-analyzed previously published TCR beta repertoires from several hundred donors and added high-resolution HLA genotyping to study TCR occurrence patterns. An early release that covered some 640 HLA-typed donors contained about 290 gigabases of sequencing data and tens of millions of unique TCR sequences. HLA typing covered class I and class II loci at four-digit resolution. In the later analysis, no new phenotypic data were used to find candidate immune exposures; instead, reliance was placed on TCR beta sequences and their occurrence across donors. Every repertoire in the discovery cohort had been generated on one and the same sequencing platform. The study was designed to test whether signatures of past pathogen exposure could be identified by cataloging public T cell receptors. The study profiled the T cell repertoires of under 850 subjects by immunosequencing and related them to cytomegalovirus serostatus. Across roughly 420 genotyped donors of the cohort, an average of about 250,000 unique TCR beta nucleotide sequences per donor were sequenced, and around 20% of those sequences were non-productive. General findings and caveats noted by the study authors: A later analysis found that HLA-associated TCR beta chains were more clonally expanded and had lower generation probabilities than equally common non-associated chains. V-gene and J-gene trimming of TCR beta chains was associated with a missense DCLRE1C variant in a later genetic analysis, and the association was replicated in an independent cohort. Because some donors lacked HLA typing at each locus, the association tests relied only on the typed subset. Cytomegalovirus status was reported to be diagnosed by the classifier with high specificity and sensitivity in both the original and validation cohorts. A cluster of highly shared sequence variants was judged likely to represent a technical artifact of the sequencing pipeline. The cohort was sequenced for TCR beta chains only, and without alpha or paired-chain data the features that could be detected were limited. Correlated functional status among segregating V segments might be attributable to linkage disequilibrium, but an unknown experimental factor could not be ruled out. Most CMV-associated TCR beta chains appeared to be HLA-restricted in a later analysis, and the HLA associations seemed to be driven largely by CMV exposure. While some public TCRs were present in many individuals, most TCR sequences turned up only very rarely across donors. In vitro tests confirmed that a few of the cytomegalovirus-associated TCR beta chains recognize cytomegalovirus antigens. In a later analysis, TCR association rates were found to vary across HLA loci, with the most associated TCRs seen for DRB1 alleles and the fewest for HLA-C alleles. CMV serostatus was the only immune exposure information available for the cohort. A further reported finding was that TCR beta sequences accurately predicted the HLA-A and HLA-B alleles for most subjects in the first cohort. The study listed 150 to 200 TCR beta chains as associated with cytomegalovirus. The earlier analysis of approximately 590 of the donors excluded some 16 rarely observed V segments, including chromosome 9 orphons, because counts were too low. Compared with the 666-donor mean, donors in an Asian-associated ancestry cluster had fewer N-insertions in productive TCRs, according to a later genetic analysis. In an earlier analysis of some 540 of the donors, most TCR beta V segments appeared in productive rearrangements about 87% or about 30% of the time, broadly matching IMGT annotations. According to a later analysis, parvovirus B19, influenza, CMV and Epstein-Barr virus appeared linked to several top co-occurrence clusters. Some IMGT-functional V segments, including TRBV6-2 and TRBV6-3, could not be distinguished by the 87-base-pair reads and were therefore excluded. When HLA alleles, especially DR and DQ, strongly co-occurred, attributing TCR associations to individual alleles was difficult. The authors suggested that the approach could potentially be extended to other disease states and immunological phenotypes. Sequencing depth was assumed to be roughly uniform across donors in the presence/absence analyses, though that assumption may not hold. Specific HLA alleles were associated with 15,000 to 20,000 TCR beta sequences at a false discovery rate of 0.05 in a later analysis.

Libraries were built with the immunoSEQ multiplex PCR assay. For the multiplex PCR, a mixture combining 60 forward primers for TCR Vbeta segments and 13 reverse primers for TCR Jbeta segments was used. The CDR3 region of rearranged TCR beta genes was amplified from genomic DNA by a multiplex PCR assay. On the Illumina HiSeq System, the amplified TCR beta libraries were sequenced as 87-base-pair reads. The authors processed their data as follows. A later analysis tallied 70 million to 100 million unique TCR beta chains across the 666 repertoires, and approximately 9.9 million of those chains were shared by two or more donors. Raw reads were error-corrected and collapsed into unique sequences with a nearest-neighbor algorithm that merged closely related sequences to remove PCR and sequencing errors. V, D and J gene segments were assigned by aligning CDR3 sequences to IMGT reference sequences. For a sequence to be retained, at least a six-nucleotide match to both a V gene segment and a J gene segment was required. Rearrangements were classified as productive when the CDR3 lacked stop codons and remained in frame with V and J, and all other rearrangements were classified as non-productive. Following IMGT convention, CDR3 was defined as the stretch from the second conserved V-encoded cysteine to the conserved J-encoded phenylalanine. The earlier analysis of 587 of the donors excluded sequences that lacked an unambiguous match to a single V gene segment. In an earlier analysis of 450 to 750 of the donors, a V segment was called functional when productive rearrangements were above 56.7%, and segregating when the standard deviation between donors exceeded 5%. A statistical classification framework was developed to diagnose cytomegalovirus status using the catalog of TCR beta chain sequences. V and J gene assignment, in a later analysis, came from comparing TCR nucleotide sequences with IMGT/GENE-DB human TR gene sequences. A later analysis assigned CDR3 sequences and most-parsimonious VDJ recombination scenarios with the TCRdist pipeline. In a later analysis, each TCR beta chain was defined by its CDR3 amino acid sequence together with its V-gene family, and reads without a unique V-gene family were excluded. To address suspected cross-contamination and a sequencing artifact, a later analysis removed some 620 highly shared, low-generation-probability nucleotide sequences. For each public chain, a later analysis derived a clonal expansion index from normalized ranks of inferred template counts within each repertoire. Generation probabilities in a later analysis came from a VDJ recombination model fitted to out-of-frame rearrangements, and those results were checked against IGoR. Hypergeometric tests were used in a later analysis to score TCR-TCR, TCR-HLA and TCR-CMV co-occurrence, with a repertoire-size bias correction applied to the TCR pairs. A later analysis estimated false discovery rates by permuting HLA or CMV assignments 20 times. In a later analysis, co-occurring TCRs were grouped using DBSCAN, with TCRdist sequence similarity added in when clustering inside HLA-allele-positive subsets. For co-occurrence clustering, repertoires with fewer than 30,000 or more than 120,000 public chains were excluded, along with four or five repertoires with anomalous nucleotide sharing. What TCRdb holds here is the immuneACCESS table cut down to in-frame rearrangements. Part of the clones is not present; checked against another copy, under half of the missing clones reflect an unresolved V gene, and the others are unexplained. V, J and clone size derive from that table, while D and trimming were established from the DNA sequence. Across this sample there are about 190,000 clones, with 65% to 85% seen only once. The ten top clones hold less than 2% of the sample.

The cohort was made up of 666 healthy bone marrow donors. At the time of sampling, every cohort member was nominally healthy, though immune exposures that went unrecorded were likely present. The donor tested CMV seronegative, placing the donor among the 350 or so seronegative members of the cohort. Each donor provided a peripheral blood sample, and peripheral blood mononuclear cells were used for TCR beta sequencing. The Qiagen DNeasy Blood Extraction Kit was used to extract genomic DNA from the blood cell samples. This TCR came from a woman younger than 35 in good health and CMV-seronegative. This chain joins TRBV27 to TRBJ2-5; matching of 7 bases hints at TRBD1 as the D gene. The J call may be mistaken, given a closer DNA end match to TRBJ2-7. The sequenced sample was PBMCs. The bases read TGTGCCAGCAGTTTACGCCAGGGGGGATCCTACGAGCAGTACTTC. It is translated as CASSLRQGGSYEQYF.